This T cell receptor (beta chain) originates from a study of human T cells and chemical hapten exposure listed by TCRdb under 2021. Regarding the study in general: For sensitization, 2% DPC in acetone was applied to a roughly 2 cm by roughly 2 cm area of upper inner arm skin. For TCR sequencing, blood came from 25 to 35 alopecia patients at anywhere from one to four time points (pre-sensitization, 2, 6 and 24 weeks). The study tracked peripheral blood TCR repertoire changes in vivo during primary and secondary sensitization to the hapten diphenylcyclopropenone (DPC) in alopecia patients. Weekly therapeutic DPC doses were additionally applied to the scalp of patients throughout the roughly 24-week study period. Blood was sampled from patients pre-sensitization (week 0) and at 2, 6 and about 24 weeks after DPC sensitization. The mostly female patient cohort included alopecia areata with under or over 50% scalp involvement, alopecia totalis and alopecia universalis. Libraries were combined into a pool for sequencing, and differences in TCR yield between samples came mainly from small differences in library volumes within the pool. Patch testing on the upper back used Finn chambers containing 0.01% DPC, with scoring done after 6 days according to International Contact Dermatitis Research Group standards.

CDR1 and CDR2, per the germline V gene, are SGHTA and FQGNSA. The V and J ends are trimmed by 2 bases and 7 bases, leaving 8 bases between them. Its CDR3 holds 12 amino acids, cysteine through phenylalanine. The sequence is cut down to CDR3 DNA, 36 bases in frame from base 1. According to the study, the label for this sample's time point signals: patch test 3, about 24 weeks after DPC sensitization. The treatment or condition label of this sample denotes: therapeutic diphenylcyclopropenone sensitization with weekly scalp DPC. At each patch-test visit, blood was drawn before the patch test was applied. Patients were eligible if aged 18 to 70, diagnosed with alopecia and judged suitable for DPC therapy, and pregnant patients were excluded. Unfractionated whole blood was collected in Tempus Blood RNA tubes, and total RNA was extracted from that blood. The full study reports these points: DPC sensitization did not change the number of TCRs with a frequency above 1 in 1000, and there was no evidence of changes in global repertoire structure. Because every patient had alopecia, a presumed autoimmune disease, the patients' immune response might differ from that of healthy individuals. After repeated subsampling, changes were observed in the strength of the expansion versus patch-test correlation and in the threshold at which the correlation became significant. Patch test score correlated positively with the number of PT1 expanded TCRs, reaching significance at thresholds 8, 16 and 32 but not at 4. Compared with pre-sensitization or healthy control sets, expanded TCRs formed significantly more large CDR3 similarity clusters, which is consistent with antigen-driven responses.

The library came from RACE. The data were produced on a NextSeq 500. Library preparation attached unique molecular identifiers to individual cDNA molecules for quantitative, reproducible TCR counting. Both TCR alpha and TCR beta chains were sequenced from each blood RNA sample. Turning to the authors' computational methods: A median of approximately 96,000 TCRs per sample was observed, with a range of about 20,000 to 690,600. The Decombinator software suite was used to annotate the V, J and CDR3 of the TCR reads. To make PS versus PT1 abundance plots, every sample was subsampled to the same number of TCRs (28,000). TCRs were defined as expanded if absent before sensitization and observed at least eight times at the 2-week time point. Through fastp at Q25 and MiXCR, TCRdb rebuilt clones from the public reads, retaining in-frame beta chains. Rows are combined by CDR3 protein, so each entry shows the most common genes and DNA. It is TCRdb's table, rather than the study itself, that gives the V and J calls and clone size. The sample profile shows 30,000 or so distinct CDR3 sequences; about 5% of them were found once. 4.5% to 7% of the sample is held by the ten biggest clonotypes.

This clonotype was counted ten times or more. Its antigen is not yet known. The sample holds no much larger clone one base away, and base qualities are not on file. This receptor chain uses TRBV7-2 and TRBJ1-2, with the D gene not confidently named. The sequence derives from a young man with alopecia areata. Some clones in this sample may be carry-over from other donors' samples. This sample comprised whole blood, obtained in connection with sensitization to the hapten diphenylcyclopropenone (DPC). The sequenced DNA is TGTGCCAGCAGCTTAACGGCGAGTGGCTACACCTTC. This gives the protein CASSLTASGYTF.